The next 15 T cell receptor beta chains were all read from a single sample in a study of regulatory T cells in long-lasting Graves disease. Time point indicated: persistent/refractory GD, antithyroid drugs over 5 years with positive TRAb. The TCR library was made from RNA extracted from PBMCs. Both iRepertoire HTBI primers and Arm-PCR of CDR3 regions were used to build the TCR beta libraries. TCRdb reanalysed the multiplex PCR reads using MiXCR and keeps one entry per CDR3 protein. The table has approximately 690,000 distinct CDR3 sequences, around 32% seen once. The sample consisted of peripheral blood mononuclear cells (PBMCs), taken when the disease was refractory, from a patient treated with antithyroid drugs. These receptors originate from a female donor with Graves disease.

The chain is built from TRBV5-5 and TRBJ1-6; D is perhaps TRBD1 (5 bases). The CDR3 spans 15 residues. The germline gives CDR1 SGHKS, CDR2 YYEKEE (reference sequence). V was trimmed by 0 bases and J by 9 bases, leaving 13 bases between them. CDR3 sequence reads: CASSLEPRVGSPLHF. Here the CDR3 DNA reads TGTGCCAGCAGCTTGGAACCCAGGGTGGGTTCACCCCTCCACTTT.

This clonotype was observed many times. The chain recombines TRBV6-1 with TRBJ2-7; D is unresolved. V gave up 4 bases and J gave up 1 base, with 8 bases separating them. Germline V CDR1 and CDR2: MNHNS, SASEGT. The CDR3 totals 13 residues. Here the CDR3 reads CASSGAGSYEQYF. CDR3 nucleotides: TGTGCCAGCAGTGGTGCAGGATCCTACGAGCAGTACTTC.

The table lists this clonotype with a few counts. The chain uses TRBV5-1 and TRBJ1-1, with 9 bases matching TRBD1. Germline V gene lookup returns CDR1 SGHRS and CDR2 YFSETQ. J gave up 6 bases and V 4 bases, and 10 bases lay outside the gene matches. The CDR3 is made up of 15 amino acids. CDR3 in amino acids: CASSDGTGYWAEAFF. The CDR3 region has the DNA TGCGCCAGCAGCGACGGGACAGGGTATTGGGCTGAAGCTTTCTTT.

The chain uses TRBV12-3 or TRBV12-4 and TRBJ1-2; D unresolved. The CDR3 runs to 13 residues. The ends were cut back, 3 bases at V and 3 bases at J, with 8 bases in the middle. The CDR3, as DNA: TGTGCCAGCAGTTTGGAATTCTACTATGGCTACACCTTC. Its translation: CASSLEFYYGYTF.

The chain has TRBV3-1 and TRBJ2-7; D remains unclear. The CDR3 contains 13 residues. Germline values: CDR1 LGHDT, CDR2 YNNKEL (reference sequence). The V gene lost 2 bases and the J gene lost 4 bases, with 9 bases spanning the gap. The CDR3 DNA is TGTGCCAGCAGCCAAATTCCCGGTTACGAGCAGTACTTC. It encodes CASSQIPGYEQYF.

This chain uses TRBV2 with TRBJ2-4; 7 bases match TRBD2. The end of the DNA fits TRBJ2-5 better, so the J call may be wrong. In germline, CDR1 is SNHLY, CDR2 FYNNEI. The CDR3 contains 16 residues. In nucleotides, the CDR3 is TGTGCCAGCAGCGGATTTGGTGGACTAGGGCTAGAGACCCAGTACTTC. Translated: CASSGFGGLGLETQYF.

The rearrangement uses TRBV20-1 and TRBJ2-5; 9 positions match TRBD2. Germline V gives CDR1 DFQATT, CDR2 SNEGSKA (reference sequence). CDR3 length: 15 amino acids. J gave up 2 bases and V 2 bases, and 6 bases lay outside the gene matches. The CDR3 DNA sequence: TGCAGTGCTAGAAGGACTAGCGCATCTCAAGAGACCCAGTACTTC. Its translation: CSARRTSASQETQYF.

This clonotype was picked up many times. This chain links TRBV11-2 with TRBJ2-5; unclear D gene. This CDR3 is built from 12 residues. V lost 8 bases and J 5 bases, leaving 12 bases between the germline ends. Germline lookup yields CDR1 SGHAT and CDR2 FQNNGV. CDR3 bases: TGTGCCAGCGAATACCTCGGCGAGACCCAGTACTTC. Translated, it gives CASEYLGETQYF.

The chain is built from TRBV10-3 and TRBJ1-1; 7 nucleotides agree with TRBD1. Germline values: CDR1 ENHRY, CDR2 SYGVKD. V lost 9 bases to trimming and J lost 2 bases; unmatched junction nucleotides: 6. The length of the CDR3 is 13 residues. The CDR3 region is CAIHQGGNTEAFF. The CDR3 DNA is TGTGCCATACACCAAGGGGGCAACACTGAAGCTTTCTTT.

Details on this clonotype: The CDR3 does not close with the conserved phenylalanine or tryptophan, likely indicating a read error. The chain recombines TRBV10-1 with TRBJ1-2; D gene unclear. V was trimmed by 8 bases and J by 2 bases, leaving 6 bases between them. In germline, CDR1 is WNHNN, CDR2 SYGVQD (reference sequence). The CDR3 contains 11 residues. CDR3 residues: CASLTNYGYTS. The CDR3 nucleotides read TGCGCCAGCCTAACCAACTATGGCTACACCTCC.

This clonotype showed up just a few times. The chain's CDR3 is CASSPDRGDKAFF. The CDR3 coding sequence is TGTGCCAGCAGCCCTGACAGGGGGGACAAAGCTTTCTTT. The genes are TRBV9 and TRBJ1-1; 9 nucleotides line up with TRBD1. The CDR3 is made up of 13 amino acids. The germline V gene encodes CDR1 SGDLS and CDR2 YYNGEE. The V gene end was trimmed by 4 bases and the J gene end by 9 bases; junction bases not matched to a gene: 7.

The chain links TRBV19 to TRBJ2-5; 12 positions match TRBD2. The ends lost 2 bases at V and 2 bases at J; junction bases unmatched: 3. The V gene's germline CDR1 is LNHDA and CDR2 SQIVND (reference sequence). The CDR3 has 16 amino acids. The CDR3 DNA follows: TGTGCCAGTAGTATAAGACTAGCGGGAGCACAAGAGACCCAGTACTTC. Amino acid sequence: CASSIRLAGAQETQYF.

Concerning this clonotype itself: Sequence at one end of the junction differs from germline and may be a read error. This chain connects TRBV11-2 to TRBJ1-1, with 9 bases matching TRBD1. The CDR3 has 14 amino acids. CDR1 SGHAT and CDR2 FQNNGV come from the germline V gene. CDR3 sequence (DNA): TGTGCCAGCAACCGACAGGGGGGAAACACTAAAGCTTTCTTT. This sequence encodes CASNRQGGNTKAFF.

The chain carries TRBV20-1 and TRBJ2-5; 10 positions agree with TRBD2. The CDR3 sequence is 14 residues long. Germline lookup yields CDR1 DFQATT and CDR2 SNEGSKA (reference sequence). V gave up 3 bases and J gave up 6 bases; unmatched junction bases: 7. CDR3 bases: TGCAGTGCTAGTGGACTAGCGGAAGGAAAGACCCAGTACTTC. As protein: CSASGLAEGKTQYF.

The V gene is TRBV15, the J gene TRBJ2-7; 10 nucleotides align to TRBD2. Germline values: CDR1 LNHNV, CDR2 YYDKDF (reference sequence). This CDR3 has 18 residues. The V gene end was trimmed by 0 bases and the J gene end by 6 bases; junction bases not matched to a gene: 14. The CDR3 DNA follows: TGTGCCACCAGCAGAGAAACTCCGCGACTAGCGGGCCCGGGCGAGCAGTACTTC. Translating it yields CATSRETPRLAGPGEQYF. Complete variable domain (other parts from reference TRBV15 and TRBJ2-7): DAMVIQNPRYQVTQFGKPVTLSCSQTLNHNVMYWYQQKSSQAPKLLFHYYDKDFNNEADTPDNFQSRRPNTSFCFLDIRSPGLGDTAMYLCATSRETPRLAGPGEQYFGPGTRLTVT.